The 9 T cell receptor beta chains below were found in one sample sequenced in a study of T-cell memory formation after mild COVID-19. TCRdb re-called the 5' RACE reads through MiXCR, storing one row per CDR3 protein. The data show some 130,000 distinct CDR3 sequences, roughly 6.2% seen once. Input material: PBMCs or a T cell subset sorted from them (not recorded which). The receptors derive from an adult woman who had mild COVID-19 (a few samples of this study predate the infection). Cell type and time point are not known.

This clonotype was seen more than once but under ten times. The V gene is TRBV12-3 or TRBV12-4, the J gene TRBJ1-4, with D hard to call. Trimming removed 8 bases from V and 8 bases from J, with 18 bases in between. This CDR3 spans 14 amino acids. The CDR3 region has the DNA TGTGCCAGCGGCAAGAGATCTGGAGGGGAAAAACTGTTTTTT. It translates to CASGKRSGGEKLFF.

Ten or more counts support this clonotype. The rearrangement links TRBV6-5 to TRBJ1-2, with TRBD1 matching over 7 bases. V shed 6 bases and J 4 bases; nucleotides not matched to a gene: 5. The V gene's germline CDR1 is MNHEY and CDR2 SVGAGI. The CDR3 has 13 amino acids. The CDR3 DNA reads TGTGCCAGCAGACAAAGGGACAGCTATGGCTACACCTTC. Its translation is CASRQRDSYGYTF.

In this sample, this clonotype turned up many times. This chain links TRBV5-4 with TRBJ2-5, with D hard to call. CDR3 length: 13 residues. The V and J ends lost 4 bases and 5 bases respectively, with 12 bases between them. From germline, CDR1 is SGHNT and CDR2 YYREEE (reference sequence). As DNA, the CDR3 is TGTGCCAGCAGCGTAGGTATTTTGGAGACCCAGTACTTC. Residues: CASSVGILETQYF.

This clonotype was recorded a few times. The chain employs TRBV5-1 and TRBJ1-1; TRBD1 matches at 9 bases. This CDR3 region has 15 residues. With 4 bases clipped from V and 3 bases from J, the junction kept 7 bases outside the gene matches. The germline gives CDR1 SGHRS, CDR2 YFSETQ. CDR3 in amino acids: CASSLTGGQYTEAFF. DNA for the CDR3: TGCGCCAGCAGCCTCACAGGGGGCCAGTACACTGAAGCTTTCTTT. Looking up the rest from reference TRBV5-1 and TRBJ1-1 gives the full variable domain: KAGVTQTPRYLIKTRGQQVTLSCSPISGHRSVSWYQQTPGQGLQFLFEYFSETQRNKGNFPGRFSGRQFSNSRSEMNVSTLELGDSALYLCASSLTGGQYTEAFFGQGTRLTVV.

V is TRBV6-4 and J is TRBJ2-3, with D possibly matching TRBD2 (5 bases). V dropped 6 bases and J dropped 2 bases, with 12 bases sitting between them. The CDR3 length is 14 residues. The germline V gene has CDR1 MRHNA and CDR2 SNTAGT. For the CDR3, the DNA is TGTGCCAGCAGCGTTGGACTCTCCACAGATACGCAGTATTTT. Encoded protein: CASSVGLSTDTQYF.

The chain recombines TRBV7-3 with TRBJ1-2; D call uncertain. V lost 1 base to trimming and J lost 0 bases, with 12 bases between them. This CDR3 has 16 residues. CDR1 SGHTA and CDR2 FQGTGA come from the germline V gene. The DNA of the CDR3 is TGTGCCAGCAGCTTAATCCCGGAACCCACTAACTATGGCTACACCTTC. This sequence encodes CASSLIPEPTNYGYTF.

V and J are TRBV20-1 and TRBJ2-1; perhaps TRBD2 as D (6 bases). V lost 1 base to trimming and J lost 7 bases, with 23 bases between them. The CDR3 has 17 residues. Germline lookup yields CDR1 DFQATT and CDR2 SNEGSKA (reference sequence). CDR3 protein: CSARVVGPGYGGNEQFF. DNA for the CDR3: TGCAGTGCTAGAGTAGTAGGACCAGGGTACGGAGGGAATGAGCAGTTCTTC.

This clonotype has a handful of counts. The chain employs TRBV12-3 or TRBV12-4 and TRBJ2-7, with TRBD1 matching 7 bases. This CDR3 has 16 amino acids. V was clipped by 3 bases and J by 7 bases; unmatched bases: 15. The CDR3 DNA is TGTGCCAGCAGTTTCCTAACCGGGACAGCCGGTGGGGAGCAGTACTTC. Protein sequence: CASSFLTGTAGGEQYF.

This clonotype was seen repeatedly, ten times or more. The chain recombines TRBV3-1 with TRBJ2-1; 11 bases map to TRBD2. Trimming cost V 4 bases and J 0 bases; bases outside gene matches: 5. Germline lookup yields CDR1 LGHDT and CDR2 YNNKEL (reference sequence). The CDR3 loop spans 17 amino acids. The CDR3 bases are TGTGCCAGCAGCCGCCGAACTAGCGGGAGCTCCTACAATGAGCAGTTCTTC. Amino acids: CASSRRTSGSSYNEQFF.